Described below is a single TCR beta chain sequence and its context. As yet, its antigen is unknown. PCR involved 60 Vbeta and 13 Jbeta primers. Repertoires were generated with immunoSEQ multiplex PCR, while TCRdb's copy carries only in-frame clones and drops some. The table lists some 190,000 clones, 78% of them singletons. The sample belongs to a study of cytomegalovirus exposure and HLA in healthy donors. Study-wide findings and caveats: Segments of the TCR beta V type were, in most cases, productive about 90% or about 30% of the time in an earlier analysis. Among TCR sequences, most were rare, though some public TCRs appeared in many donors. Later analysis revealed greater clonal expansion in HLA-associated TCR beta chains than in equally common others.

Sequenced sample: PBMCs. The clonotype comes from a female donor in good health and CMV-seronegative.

CDR3 nucleotides: TGTGCCAGCAGCCTCCGGGACACTGGGGCCAACGTCCTGACTTTC. As protein: CASSLRDTGANVLTF. V is TRBV11-1 and J is TRBJ2-6; D perhaps matches TRBD1 (6 bases). V lost 5 bases to trimming and J lost 2 bases, with 10 bases between them. The V gene's germline CDR1 is SGHAT and CDR2 FQDESV (reference sequence). The CDR3 spans 15 residues.